The next 20 T cell receptor beta chains were all read from a single sample in a study of type 1 and type 2 diabetes patients. The PCR template was genomic DNA. The TCR beta CDR3 region was amplified using 30 forward and 13 reverse primers. TCRdb fed the multiplex PCR reads into MiXCR, producing one record per CDR3 protein. Of a few hundred thousand distinct CDR3 sequences detected, roughly 50% appear once; the ten largest clones hold roughly an eighth. Sequencing was done on a sample of peripheral blood mononuclear cells (PBMCs). The receptor set was obtained from a man between 18 and 35 years old with type 2 diabetes.

This chain links TRBV12-3 or TRBV12-4 with TRBJ1-4, with 7 bases aligning to TRBD1. CDR3 length: 14 residues. Trimming took 2 bases from V and 8 from J; bases not matched to a gene: 5. This CDR3 reads CASSLRTGSEKLFF. The CDR3 DNA follows: TGTGCCAGCAGTTTACGGACAGGAAGCGAAAAACTGTTTTTT.

V and J are TRBV14 and TRBJ2-7, with a possible D match to TRBD2 (6 bases). This CDR3 has 14 amino acids. The V end was cut by 2 bases, the J end by 2 bases, with 10 bases between. Germline-derived CDR1 and CDR2 are SGHDN and FVKESK. CDR3 sequence (DNA): TGTGCCAGCAGCCAAAAACAGCGGGCCTACGAGCAGTACTTC. It is translated as CASSQKQRAYEQYF.

This clonotype showed up many times. The chain links TRBV14 to TRBJ2-5, with a tentative D call TRBD1 (7 bases). The CDR3 consists of 16 residues. Looked up from germline, CDR1 is SGHDN and CDR2 is FVKESK. V was shortened by 4 bases and J by 6 bases, with 21 bases between the two germline ends. DNA of the CDR3: TGTGCCAGCAGCCCGGAGGGGGCTAGAACGACCCAGACCCAGTACTTC. Translated, it gives CASSPEGARTTQTQYF.

J is TRBJ2-3 and V is TRBV20-1; D perhaps matches TRBD2 (5 bases). Per germline, CDR1 DFQATT and CDR2 SNEGSKA (reference sequence). V shed 3 bases and J shed 2 bases, with 12 bases lying between them. The CDR3 loop spans 14 amino acids. Written as DNA, the CDR3 is TGCAGTGCTAGGGCAAGCGGAAACACAGATACGCAGTATTTT. Translation gives CSARASGNTDTQYF.

Comment on this clonotype: At one end, the junction sequence differs from germline, possibly due to a read error. The rearrangement joins TRBV2 to TRBJ1-1; no clear D gene. Germline V lookup: CDR1 SNHLY, CDR2 FYNNEI. The CDR3 loop spans 13 amino acids. The CDR3 spells CASNSNKNTEALF. CDR3 nucleotides: TGTGCCAGCAACTCCAACAAGAACACTGAGGCTCTCTTT.

In this sample, this clonotype turned up a few times. This chain joins TRBV19 and TRBJ2-1, with 11 nucleotides matching TRBD2. The germline CDR1 and CDR2 sequences are LNHDA and SQIVND (reference sequence). The CDR3 covers 17 residues. V shed 5 bases and J 0 bases; nucleotides not matched to a gene: 6. CDR3 residues: CASSWKTSGNSYNEQFF. The CDR3 DNA follows: TGTGCCAGTAGTTGGAAGACTAGCGGGAACTCCTACAATGAGCAGTTCTTC. Filled out from reference TRBV19 and TRBJ2-1, the complete variable domain reads DGGITQSPKYLFRKEGQNVTLSCEQNLNHDAMYWYRQDPGQGLRLIYYSQIVNDFQKGDIAEGYSVSREKKESFPLTVTSAQKNPTAFYLCASSWKTSGNSYNEQFFGPGTRLTVL.

A few counts support this clonotype. At one end the junction does not follow the germline gene, possibly because of a read error. The J gene is TRBJ1-6, the V gene TRBV2; weak D call: TRBD1 (5 bases). Germline lookup yields CDR1 SNHLY and CDR2 FYNNEI. CDR3 size: 17 residues. For the CDR3, the DNA is TGTGCCAGCAGGGAAGGGACGGGGAGTACAGTTAATTCACCCCTCCACTTT. Residues: CASREGTGSTVNSPLHF.

The chain employs TRBV24-1 and TRBJ2-3; D unclear. CDR1 and CDR2 from the germline V gene are KGHDR and SFDVKD. There are 14 residues in the CDR3. Deletions cut 4 bases from V and 1 base from J, with 8 bases between. Written as DNA, the CDR3 is TGTGCCACCAGTGACCCCAGAGGCACAGATACGCAGTATTTT. Its translation is CATSDPRGTDTQYF.

The V call is TRBV7-6, the J call TRBJ2-1; 10 bases align to TRBD1. The CDR3 covers 15 residues. V was pared by 4 bases and J by 7 bases, with 7 bases of the junction left unmatched. Per the germline V gene, CDR1 is SGHVS and CDR2 is FNYEAQ. The chain's CDR3 is CASSSPGQGRNEQFF. DNA of the CDR3: TGTGCCAGCAGCTCACCGGGACAGGGGAGGAATGAGCAGTTCTTC.

This clonotype showed up just a few times. V gene TRBV9 combines with J gene TRBJ2-3; D perhaps matches TRBD1 (5 bases). The CDR3 runs to 14 residues. The V end lost 2 bases, the J end lost 4 bases, and 11 bases lay between the germline ends. Germline CDR1 and CDR2: SGDLS and YYNGEE. The CDR3 DNA follows: TGTGCCAGCAGCGTGGCAGGGTTGGCAGATACGCAGTATTTT. Translation: CASSVAGLADTQYF.

The table lists this clonotype with a few counts. The chain uses TRBV12-3 or TRBV12-4 and TRBJ2-5, with D perhaps matching TRBD2 (6 bases). V lost 3 bases and J lost 5, with 13 bases in between. The CDR3 has 14 amino acids. The CDR3 spells CASSFWRGEETQYF. The CDR3, as DNA: TGTGCCAGCAGTTTTTGGCGGGGCGAGGAGACCCAGTACTTC.

This chain connects TRBV19 to TRBJ1-2, with a weak D call TRBD1 (5 bases). Germline assignment: CDR1 LNHDA and CDR2 SQIVND (reference sequence). This CDR3 contains 14 residues. The V gene lost 1 base and the J gene lost 0 bases, with 6 bases spanning the gap. The CDR3 here is CASSIVGANYGYTF. The CDR3 coding sequence is TGTGCCAGTAGTATAGTGGGGGCTAACTATGGCTACACCTTC.

The chain is built from TRBV19 and TRBJ1-1; D unresolved. The CDR3 sequence is 15 residues long. V lost 4 bases and J lost 2, with 14 bases in between. Germline loops: CDR1 LNHDA, CDR2 SQIVND (reference sequence). This CDR3 is CASSRWATLNTEAFF. The CDR3 DNA sequence: TGTGCCAGTAGTAGGTGGGCGACGCTAAACACTGAAGCTTTCTTT.

This clonotype appeared once. V and J are TRBV29-1 and TRBJ2-7, with 10 bases identical to TRBD2. The V segment lost 5 bases and the J segment 3 bases; nucleotides outside the gene matches: 7. Germline V gene data show CDR1 as SQVTM and CDR2 as ANQGSEA. This CDR3 has 14 amino acids. CDR3 DNA: TGCAGCGTTCGCCGGACTAGCGGAGGCTACGAGCAGTACTTC. As protein: CSVRRTSGGYEQYF.

This chain links TRBV12-3 or TRBV12-4 with TRBJ2-1; 7 positions match TRBD1. Losses at the gene ends were 6 bases for V and 5 bases for J; bases not matched to a gene: 4. There are 13 residues in the CDR3. DNA for the CDR3: TGTGCCAGCAGAACCGGGACAGACAATGAGCAGTTCTTC. It translates to CASRTGTDNEQFF.

This clonotype occurred a few times. This chain uses TRBV4-1 with TRBJ2-5, with D possibly TRBD1 on 5 matching bases. Per the germline V gene, CDR1 is MGHRA and CDR2 is YSYEKL. Trimming took off 4 bases at V and 5 bases at J, with 11 bases between the two ends. CDR3 length: 13 residues. CDR3 coding DNA: TGCGCCAGCAGCCCCGGCAGGGATGAGACCCAGTACTTC. The encoded protein is CASSPGRDETQYF.

This chain links TRBV19 with TRBJ1-1; D is undetermined. CDR1 LNHDA and CDR2 SQIVND come from the germline V gene (reference sequence). This CDR3 has 14 amino acids. Trimming shortened V by 5 bases and J by 1 base, and 11 bases separated the two germline ends. The CDR3 DNA reads as TGTGCCAGTAGTTACCACATGGGGAACACTGAAGCTTTCTTT. This codes for CASSYHMGNTEAFF.

Note on this clonotype: Since a much larger clone is just one base distant, this may be a read error. J is TRBJ2-7 and V is TRBV2; no reliable D call. Germline V gives CDR1 SNHLY, CDR2 FYNNEI. V was trimmed by 11 bases and J by 3 bases, leaving 11 bases between them. This CDR3 comprises 11 residues. CDR3 DNA sequence: TGTGCCGGCCGGGTCCTCTACGAGCAGTACTTC. It codes for CAGRVLYEQYF.

The CDR3 bases are TGTGCCACCGAACCGGGACAGGGCTCCTACGAGCAGTACTTC. Its translation is CATEPGQGSYEQYF. The chain recombines TRBV10-3 with TRBJ2-7, with 9 nucleotides matching TRBD1. Unmatched junction bases numbered 7, after V lost 10 bases and J lost 0 bases. CDR3 length: 14 amino acids. CDR1 ENHRY and CDR2 SYGVKD come from the germline V gene.

This clonotype has just one count. A read error may account for a junction end that differs from germline. This chain links TRBV27 with TRBJ2-2, with TRBD1 matching over 8 bases. The CDR3 is made up of 15 amino acids. Germline V gene lookup returns CDR1 MNHEY and CDR2 SMNVEV (reference sequence). CDR3 nucleotide sequence: TGTGCCAGCAGTTTCGGGGACAGGAACAACGGGGAGCTGTTTTTT. It translates to CASSFGDRNNGELFF.